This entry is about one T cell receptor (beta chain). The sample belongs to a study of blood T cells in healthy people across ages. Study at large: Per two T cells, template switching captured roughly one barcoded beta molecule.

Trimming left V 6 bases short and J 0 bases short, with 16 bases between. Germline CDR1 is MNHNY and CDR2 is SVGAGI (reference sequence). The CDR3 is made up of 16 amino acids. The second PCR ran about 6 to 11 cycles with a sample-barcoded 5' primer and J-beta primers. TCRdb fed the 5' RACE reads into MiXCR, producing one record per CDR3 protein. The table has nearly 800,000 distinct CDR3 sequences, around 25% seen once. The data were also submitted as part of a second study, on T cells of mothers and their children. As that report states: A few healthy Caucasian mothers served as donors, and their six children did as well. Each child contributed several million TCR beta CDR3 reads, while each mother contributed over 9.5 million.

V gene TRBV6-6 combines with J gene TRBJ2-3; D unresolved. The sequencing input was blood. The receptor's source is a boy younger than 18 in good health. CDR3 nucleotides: TGTGCCAGCAGCCTATACGGTGCCCCGAGCACAGATACGCAGTATTTT. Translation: CASSLYGAPSTDTQYF.